The sample holds a few counts of the clone carrying this TCR beta chain. The antigen is not known. TCRdb ran MiXCR on the reads and lists one entry per CDR3 protein. Among tens of thousands of distinct CDR3 sequences listed, around 25% were seen once. Trimming stripped 0 bases from V and 2 bases from J, with 10 bases between. The CDR3 has 15 amino acids. Germline V gene sequence: CDR1 LNHNV, CDR2 YYDKDF (reference sequence). This entry comes from a study of T cell repertoires in cytomegalovirus infection. Study information: Recently identified HLA-C-restricted and well-studied HLA-B-restricted CMV epitopes were used. From public TCR beta signatures came an indication of both CMV infection and matching HLA type.

Sequencing was performed on CD8+ T cells from cultured PBMCs, taken from culture after CMV antigen stimulation. V is TRBV15 and J is TRBJ1-1; a weak D match, TRBD1 (5 bases). This clonotype originated in a human donor in good health (CMV status not recorded). Some clones in this sample may be carry-over from other donors' samples. CDR3 in amino acids: CATSRDRGGNTEAFF. The CDR3 nucleotides read TGTGCCACCAGCAGAGATAGGGGAGGCAACACTGAAGCTTTCTTT. Full variable domain (outside the CDR3, taken from reference TRBV15 and TRBJ1-1): DAMVIQNPRYQVTQFGKPVTLSCSQTLNHNVMYWYQQKSSQAPKLLFHYYDKDFNNEADTPDNFQSRRPNTSFCFLDIRSPGLGDTAMYLCATSRDRGGNTEAFFGQGTRLTVV.